The rows below give T cell receptor beta chains drawn from one sample of a study of CD8 T cells in ankylosing spondylitis. Using its own MiXCR run on the 5' RACE reads, TCRdb lists one record per CDR3 protein. The sample has 250,000 to 400,000 distinct CDR3 sequences, 11% seen once. Material for sequencing was blood, either unsorted or a sorted T cell fraction (not recorded which). The source of these receptors is a female donor with ankylosing spondylitis or in good health (not recorded which). CDR3s leave out the opening cysteine and the closing phenylalanine or tryptophan. The D gene is left open where the match is weak.

V	D	CDR3
TRBV7-2	.	ASSPGFPKPNYGYT
TRBV11-2	.	ASSLRFLGEGASTDTQY
TRBV20-1	.	SASWQGANQPQH
TRBV28	.	ASRSPRTAYGYT
TRBV10-3	.	AVQNTGELF
TRBV20-1	TRBD1	SASHRTGSHTEAF
TRBV7-2	.	ASRKSSDRGMNTEAF
TRBV7-7	TRBD2	ASSPRVSGMSETQY
TRBV20-1	.	SARDAAGEAKNIQY
TRBV20-1	.	SAPLGVTQY
TRBV20-1	TRBD2	SARGRAGGSWDTQY
TRBV20-1	.	SARHSGGGGEQF
TRBV7-9	.	ASRSGVSNEQF
TRBV20-1	.	SAPPGTGFTNIQY
TRBV7-2	.	ASSPLRYEQY
TRBV28	.	ASSLTLPTNEKLF
TRBV9	TRBD1	ASSPKGQFGANVLT
TRBV12-3/TRBV12-4	.	ASSYFYQPQH
TRBV6-2/TRBV6-3	TRBD2	ASSFGGEYYNEQF
TRBV10-1	TRBD2	ASSEIAGGSYNEQF
TRBV18	.	ASSPTAEGETQY
TRBV4-3	TRBD2	ASSTGTSGTNTGELF
TRBV5-1	TRBD1	ASSVGQGGQPQH
TRBV24-1	.	ATSGGRRSYNEQF
TRBV12-3/TRBV12-4	.	ASSPTGPVGLEQY
TRBV3-1	.	ASSWRNTGELF
TRBV20-1	.	SASSPDRSLDNEQF
TRBV5-1	TRBD1	ASSLRGRGRIDSWDTEAF
TRBV5-1	TRBD1	ASSLRRDRGYEQY
TRBV12-3/TRBV12-4	.	ASSFGAGASEKLF
TRBV7-9	.	ASSQNPTGANYGYT
TRBV7-2	TRBD1	ASSRTTGPRGPQH
TRBV20-1	TRBD1	SARDPWRIGQGAREQY
TRBV5-1	.	ASSSAGSTDTQY
TRBV5-5	.	ASSPDTGSGNQPQH
TRBV20-1	.	SARDGSGFSYEQY
TRBV24-1	.	ATSDYGVETQY
TRBV20-1	TRBD1	SATTGGFYNEQF